The TCR beta chain under discussion was sequenced for a study of OX40 agonist ivuxolimab in advanced cancers. Concerning the study at large: Ivuxolimab, which targeted the costimulatory receptor OX40 (CD134), was an agonistic, fully human IgG2 monoclonal antibody. The purpose of peripheral TCRbeta sequencing was to test whether ivuxolimab changed TCR sequence diversity and led to clonal T-cell expansion. Patients were allowed to have had prior anti-PD-1, anti-PD-L1 or anti-CTLA-4 therapy, and 40% to 45% of the dose-escalation patients had been treated with checkpoint inhibitors. Intravenous ivuxolimab was administered to patients every 2 weeks at six dose levels: 0.01, 0.1, 0.3, 1.5, 3 and 10 mg/kg. Partial responses occurred in three dose-escalation patients: two with cutaneous melanoma and one with hepatocellular carcinoma. The paper reports the monotherapy dose-escalation portion (N of about 50 patients) of the phase I ivuxolimab trial. In the dose-escalation cohort, more than 75% of patients were male, and the mean age was roughly 60 years, with a range of about 20 to 90. Of the roughly 50 dose-escalation patients, hepatocellular carcinoma was present in around 19, melanoma in around 15, renal cell carcinoma in 9 and head and neck cancer in 9. Results and caveats for the whole study, not just this receptor: Low levels of normalized T-cell clonal expansion were also shown by some nonresponding patients. On average, CD8+ T cells showed more expanded clones than CD4+ T cells after ivuxolimab. The antigen specificity of the clonally expanded peripheral T cells was not determined. In the 0.1-3.0 mg/kg groups, partial responders had among the lowest normalized peripheral clonal expansion, particularly in CD8+ T cells. At doses of 0.1 to 3.0 mg/kg, clonal expansion of both CD4+ and CD8+ blood T cells was observed from baseline to week 6.

In regard to this clone: The antigen it recognizes is unknown. Base qualities are missing; no much larger clone stands one base away.

Patients with a history of autoimmune disease or receiving systemic immunosuppression were excluded from the trial. Peripheral blood for TCR sequencing was drawn from every dose cohort at baseline, at cycle 4 day 1 and at cycle 7 day 1. The samples were drawn from a first-in-human, open-label, multicenter phase I dose-escalation trial of ivuxolimab. Adults with locally advanced or metastatic head and neck squamous cell, hepatocellular, melanoma or renal cell carcinoma were enrolled in the trial. CD4+ and CD8+ T cells were sorted separately from peripheral blood before TCR sequencing. Genomic DNA was extracted from sorted cells for sequencing of the TCRbeta CDR3 region. TCRbeta CDR3 regions were sequenced using the immunoSEQ Assay. This immuneACCESS table, as held by TCRdb, lists in-frame sequences with V and J called but not all clones. Of the missing ones, under half trace to an unresolved V gene in checked studies; the others have no known cause. In all, the sample holds 50,000 to 60,000 clones, and about 90% of those were seen once. The ten largest account for approximately 4.2% of the sample.

Taken from cysteine to phenylalanine, the CDR3 has 15 residues. Just the 45-base CDR3 DNA is kept, in frame starting at base 1. The junction shows trimming of 2 bases on V and 6 bases on J, and the gene matches do not reach 8 bases of it. Sequences SGHDT (CDR1) and YYEEEE (CDR2) are obtained from the germline V gene. The sample was CD4+ or CD8+ T cells sorted from blood, taken in a trial of the OX40 agonist ivuxolimab. Recombination joined TRBV5-6 with TRBJ2-3; 8 central nucleotides agree with TRBD1. The receptor's source is an adult with an advanced solid tumor such as melanoma, head and neck, liver or kidney cancer. The nucleotides read TGTGCCAGCAGCTTAACCGGGACAGGAGACGATACGCAGTATTTT. It codes for CASSLTGTGDDTQYF.